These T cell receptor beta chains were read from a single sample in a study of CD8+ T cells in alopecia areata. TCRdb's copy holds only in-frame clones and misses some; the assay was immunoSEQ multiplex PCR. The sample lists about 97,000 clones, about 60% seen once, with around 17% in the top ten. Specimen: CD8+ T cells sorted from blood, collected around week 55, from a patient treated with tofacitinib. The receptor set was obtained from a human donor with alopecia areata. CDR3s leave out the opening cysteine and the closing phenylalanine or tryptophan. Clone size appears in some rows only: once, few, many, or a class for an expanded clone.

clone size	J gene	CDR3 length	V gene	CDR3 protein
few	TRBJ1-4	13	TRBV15	ATSRVRDSREKLF
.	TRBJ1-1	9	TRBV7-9	ASSPDTEAF
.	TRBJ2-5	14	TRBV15	ATSGHRDNTGETQY
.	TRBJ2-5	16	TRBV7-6	ASSPGLAGGAYQETQY
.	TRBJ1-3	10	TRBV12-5	ASGLGANTIY
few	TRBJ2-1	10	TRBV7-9	ASSWRTYEQF
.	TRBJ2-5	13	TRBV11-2	ASSLEDSRRETQY
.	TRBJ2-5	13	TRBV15	ATSRDRVERETQY
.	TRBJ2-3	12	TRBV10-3	AGPSGSSTDTQY
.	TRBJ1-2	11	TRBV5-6	ASYSGLRNGYT
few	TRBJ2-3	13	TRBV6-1	ASSSEGRATDTQY
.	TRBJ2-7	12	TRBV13	ASSPGQVSYEQY
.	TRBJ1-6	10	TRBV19	ASSMANSPLH
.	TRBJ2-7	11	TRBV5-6	ASSLGVVSEQY
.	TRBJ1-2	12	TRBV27	ASSLFPDSYGYT
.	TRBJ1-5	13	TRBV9	ASSVGTANNQPQH
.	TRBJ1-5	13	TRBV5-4	ASSLEAGEDQPQH
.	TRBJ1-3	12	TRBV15	ATSRGGPGNTIY
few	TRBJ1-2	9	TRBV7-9	ASSEGYGYT
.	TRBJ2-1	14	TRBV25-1	ASSDSEGGGAFEQF
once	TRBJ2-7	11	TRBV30	AWSGTGDYEQY
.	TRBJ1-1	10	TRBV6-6	ASIGRVTEAF
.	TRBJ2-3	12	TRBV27	ASSAAQVTDTQY
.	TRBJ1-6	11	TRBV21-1	ASSKVPPMSLH
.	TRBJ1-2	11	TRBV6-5	ASSAGDSYGYT
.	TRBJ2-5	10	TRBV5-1	ASSEPRREQY
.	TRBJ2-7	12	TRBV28	ASSFKGISYEQY
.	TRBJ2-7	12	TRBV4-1	ASSPDRGPYEQY